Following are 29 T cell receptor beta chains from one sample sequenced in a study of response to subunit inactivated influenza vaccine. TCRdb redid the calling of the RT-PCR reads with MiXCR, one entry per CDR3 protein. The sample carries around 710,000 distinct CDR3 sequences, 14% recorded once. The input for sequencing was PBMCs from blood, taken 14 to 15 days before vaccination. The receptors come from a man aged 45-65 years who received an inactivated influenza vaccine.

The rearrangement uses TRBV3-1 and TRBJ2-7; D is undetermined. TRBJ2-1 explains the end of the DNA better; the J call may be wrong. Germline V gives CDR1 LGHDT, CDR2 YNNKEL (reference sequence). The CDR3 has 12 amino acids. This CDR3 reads CASSQEVFEQFF. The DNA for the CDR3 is TGTGCCAGCAGCCAAGAGGTGTTCGAGCAGTTCTTC.

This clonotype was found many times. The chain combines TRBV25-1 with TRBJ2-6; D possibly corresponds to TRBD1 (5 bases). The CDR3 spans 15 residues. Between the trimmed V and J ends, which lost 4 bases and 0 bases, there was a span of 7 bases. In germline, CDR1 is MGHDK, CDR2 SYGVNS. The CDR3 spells CASSAQGSGANVLTF. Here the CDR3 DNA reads TGTGCCAGCAGTGCGCAGGGCTCTGGGGCCAACGTCCTGACTTTC.

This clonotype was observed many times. CDR3 sequence (DNA): TGCAGTGCCAATCAAGGGGGTAATTCACCCCTCCACTTT. This codes for CSANQGGNSPLHF. The chain is built from TRBV20-1 and TRBJ1-6; TRBD1 is a possible D gene (6 bases). Germline V gene data show CDR1 as DFQATT and CDR2 as SNEGSKA (reference sequence). The V gene lost 6 bases and the J gene lost 6 bases, with 12 bases spanning the gap. CDR3 length equals 13 residues.

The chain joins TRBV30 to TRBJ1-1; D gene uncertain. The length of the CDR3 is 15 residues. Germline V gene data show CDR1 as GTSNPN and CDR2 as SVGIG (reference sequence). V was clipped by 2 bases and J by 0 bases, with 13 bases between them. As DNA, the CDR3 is TGTGCCTGGAGTCTCCTCGGGGAAATGAACACTGAAGCTTTCTTT. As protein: CAWSLLGEMNTEAFF.

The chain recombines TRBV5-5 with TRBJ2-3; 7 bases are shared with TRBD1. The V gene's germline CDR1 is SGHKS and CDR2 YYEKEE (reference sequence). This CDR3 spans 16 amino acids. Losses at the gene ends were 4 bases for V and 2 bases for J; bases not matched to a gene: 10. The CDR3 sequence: CASSTGTAGVTDTQYF. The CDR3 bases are TGTGCCAGCAGCACCGGGACAGCTGGGGTCACAGATACGCAGTATTTT.

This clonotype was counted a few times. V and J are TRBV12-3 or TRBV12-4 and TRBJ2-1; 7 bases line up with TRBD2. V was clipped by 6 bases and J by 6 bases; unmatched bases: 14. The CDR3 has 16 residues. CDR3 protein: CASSPPGGRALNEQFF. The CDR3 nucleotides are TGTGCCAGCAGCCCACCCGGGGGGAGGGCCCTCAATGAGCAGTTCTTC.

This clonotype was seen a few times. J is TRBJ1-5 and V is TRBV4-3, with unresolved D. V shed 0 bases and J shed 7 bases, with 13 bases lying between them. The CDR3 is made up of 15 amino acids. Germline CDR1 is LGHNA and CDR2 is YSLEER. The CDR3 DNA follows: TGCGCCAGCAGCCAAGATTGGGGTTCGTGGCAGCCCCAGCATTTT. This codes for CASSQDWGSWQPQHF.

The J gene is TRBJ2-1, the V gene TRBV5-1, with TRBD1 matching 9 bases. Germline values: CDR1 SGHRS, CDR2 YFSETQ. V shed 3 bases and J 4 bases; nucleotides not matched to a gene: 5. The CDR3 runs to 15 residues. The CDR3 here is CASSWGDRVYNEQFF. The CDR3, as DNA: TGCGCCAGCAGCTGGGGGGACAGGGTTTACAATGAGCAGTTCTTC.

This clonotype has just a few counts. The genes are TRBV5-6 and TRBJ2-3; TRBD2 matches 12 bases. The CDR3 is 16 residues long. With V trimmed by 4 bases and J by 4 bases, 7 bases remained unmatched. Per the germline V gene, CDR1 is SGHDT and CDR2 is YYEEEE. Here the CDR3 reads CASSRTSGRLSDTQYF. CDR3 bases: TGTGCCAGCAGCCGAACTAGCGGGAGGCTGTCAGATACGCAGTATTTT.

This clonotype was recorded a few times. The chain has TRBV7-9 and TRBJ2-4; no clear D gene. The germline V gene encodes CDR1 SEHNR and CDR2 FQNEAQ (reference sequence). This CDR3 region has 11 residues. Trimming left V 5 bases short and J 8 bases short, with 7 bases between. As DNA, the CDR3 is TGTGCCAGCAGCCAAAGTGACATTCAGTACTTC. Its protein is CASSQSDIQYF.

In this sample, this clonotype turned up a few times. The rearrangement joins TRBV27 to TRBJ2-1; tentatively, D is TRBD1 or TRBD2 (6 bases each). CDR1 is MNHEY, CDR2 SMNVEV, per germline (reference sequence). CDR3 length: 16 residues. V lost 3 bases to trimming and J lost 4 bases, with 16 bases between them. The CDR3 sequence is CASSFIRGPGYNEQFF. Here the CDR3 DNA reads TGTGCCAGCAGTTTCATCCGGGGGCCTGGGTACAATGAGCAGTTCTTC.

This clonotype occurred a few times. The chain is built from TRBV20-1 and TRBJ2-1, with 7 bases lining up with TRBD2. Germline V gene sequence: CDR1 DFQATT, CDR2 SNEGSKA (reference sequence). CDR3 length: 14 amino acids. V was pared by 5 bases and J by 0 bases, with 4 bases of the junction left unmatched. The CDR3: CSAQGGSSYNEQFF. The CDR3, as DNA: TGCAGTGCTCAGGGCGGGAGCTCCTACAATGAGCAGTTCTTC.

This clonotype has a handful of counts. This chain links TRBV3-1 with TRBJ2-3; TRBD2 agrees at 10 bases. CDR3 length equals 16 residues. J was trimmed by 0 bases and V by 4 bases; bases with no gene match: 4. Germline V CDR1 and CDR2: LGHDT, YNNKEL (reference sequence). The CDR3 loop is CASSPSGLASTDTQYF. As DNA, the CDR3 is TGTGCCAGCAGCCCCTCGGGACTAGCGAGCACAGATACGCAGTATTTT.

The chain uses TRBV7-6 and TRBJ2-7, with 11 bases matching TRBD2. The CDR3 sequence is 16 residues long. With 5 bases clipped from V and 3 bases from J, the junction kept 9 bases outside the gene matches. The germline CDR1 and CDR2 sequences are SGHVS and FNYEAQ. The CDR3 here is CASSPLLAGEDYEQYF. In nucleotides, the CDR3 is TGTGCCAGCAGCCCCCTACTAGCGGGAGAGGACTACGAGCAGTACTTC.

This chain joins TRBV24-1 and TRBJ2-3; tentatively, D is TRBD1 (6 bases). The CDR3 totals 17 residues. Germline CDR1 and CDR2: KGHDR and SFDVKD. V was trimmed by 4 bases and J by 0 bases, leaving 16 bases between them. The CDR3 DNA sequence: TGTGCCACCAGTGACCCTACGACAGGTGTTAGCACAGATACGCAGTATTTT. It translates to CATSDPTTGVSTDTQYF.

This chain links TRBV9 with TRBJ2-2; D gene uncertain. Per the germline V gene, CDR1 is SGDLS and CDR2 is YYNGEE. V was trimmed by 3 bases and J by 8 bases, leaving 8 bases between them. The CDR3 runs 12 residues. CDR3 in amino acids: CASSATRGELFF. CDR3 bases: TGTGCCAGCAGCGCCACCCGGGGGGAGCTGTTTTTT. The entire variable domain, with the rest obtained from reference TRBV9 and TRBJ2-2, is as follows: DSGVTQTPKHLITATGQRVTLRCSPRSGDLSVYWYQQSLDQGLQFLIQYYNGEERAKGNILERFSAQQFPDLHSELNLSSLELGDSALYFCASSATRGELFFGEGSRLTVL.

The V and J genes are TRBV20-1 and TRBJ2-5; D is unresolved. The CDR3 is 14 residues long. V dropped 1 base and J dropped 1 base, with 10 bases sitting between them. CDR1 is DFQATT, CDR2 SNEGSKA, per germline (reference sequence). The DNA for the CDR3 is TGCAGTGCTAGAGCCTGGGTCGTCCAAGAGACCCAGTACTTC. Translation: CSARAWVVQETQYF.

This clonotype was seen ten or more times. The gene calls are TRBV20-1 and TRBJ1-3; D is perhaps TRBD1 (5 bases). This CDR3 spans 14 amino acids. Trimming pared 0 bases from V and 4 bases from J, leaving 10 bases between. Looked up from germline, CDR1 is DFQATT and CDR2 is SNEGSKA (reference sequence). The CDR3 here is CSAREGGSGNTIYF. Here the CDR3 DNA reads TGCAGTGCTAGAGAGGGGGGTTCAGGAAACACCATATATTTT.

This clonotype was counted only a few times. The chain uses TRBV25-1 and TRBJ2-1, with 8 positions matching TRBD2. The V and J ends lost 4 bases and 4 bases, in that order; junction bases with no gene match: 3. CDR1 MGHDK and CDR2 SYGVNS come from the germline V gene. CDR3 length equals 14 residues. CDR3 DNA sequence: TGTGCCAGCAGTGGACTAGCGCCTTACAATGAGCAGTTCTTC. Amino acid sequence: CASSGLAPYNEQFF.

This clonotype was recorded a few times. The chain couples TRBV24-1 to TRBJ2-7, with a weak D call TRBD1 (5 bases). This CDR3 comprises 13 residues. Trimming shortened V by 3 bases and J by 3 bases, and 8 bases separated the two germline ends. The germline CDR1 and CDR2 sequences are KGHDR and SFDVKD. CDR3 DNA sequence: TGTGCCACCAGTGATCCTACAGGCTACGAGCAGTACTTC. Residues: CATSDPTGYEQYF.

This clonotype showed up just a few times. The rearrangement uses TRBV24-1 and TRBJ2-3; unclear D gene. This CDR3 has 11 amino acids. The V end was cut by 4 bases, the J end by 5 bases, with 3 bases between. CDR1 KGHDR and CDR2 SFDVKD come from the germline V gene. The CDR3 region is CATSDRDTQYF. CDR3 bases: TGTGCCACCAGTGACAGAGATACGCAGTATTTT.

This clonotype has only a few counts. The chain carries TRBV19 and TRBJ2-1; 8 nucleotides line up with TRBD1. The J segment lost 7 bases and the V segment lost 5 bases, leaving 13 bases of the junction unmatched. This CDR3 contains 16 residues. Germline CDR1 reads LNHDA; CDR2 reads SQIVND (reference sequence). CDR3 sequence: CASSPRGSGGLNEQFF. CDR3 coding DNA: TGTGCCAGTAGTCCAAGGGGGTCAGGGGGCCTGAATGAGCAGTTCTTC.

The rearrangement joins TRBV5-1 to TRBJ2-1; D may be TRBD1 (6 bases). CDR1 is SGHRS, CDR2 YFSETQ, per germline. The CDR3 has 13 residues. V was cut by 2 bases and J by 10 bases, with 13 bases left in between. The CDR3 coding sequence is TGCGCCAGCAGCTTAAGGGGGTCGTGGGAGCAGTTCTTC. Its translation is CASSLRGSWEQFF.

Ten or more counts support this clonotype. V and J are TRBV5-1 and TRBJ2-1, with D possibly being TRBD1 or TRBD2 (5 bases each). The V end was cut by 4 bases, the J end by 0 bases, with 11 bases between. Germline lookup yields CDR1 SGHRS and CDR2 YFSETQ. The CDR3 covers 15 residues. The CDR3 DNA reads TGCGCCAGCAGCCGGGGACGGAGCTCCTACAATGAGCAGTTCTTC. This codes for CASSRGRSSYNEQFF.

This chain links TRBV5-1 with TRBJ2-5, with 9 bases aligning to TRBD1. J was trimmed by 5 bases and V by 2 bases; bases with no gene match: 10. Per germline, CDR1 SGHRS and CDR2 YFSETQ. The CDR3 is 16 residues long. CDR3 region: CASSFRGTGKIETQYF. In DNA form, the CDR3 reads TGCGCCAGCAGCTTTAGAGGGACAGGGAAGATTGAGACCCAGTACTTC.

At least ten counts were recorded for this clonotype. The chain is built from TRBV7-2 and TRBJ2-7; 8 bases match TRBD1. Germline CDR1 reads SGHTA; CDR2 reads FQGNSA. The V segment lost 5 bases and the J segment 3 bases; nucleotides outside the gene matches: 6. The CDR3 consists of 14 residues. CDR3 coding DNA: TGTGCCAGCAGCCTTTACAGGGGGGACTACGAGCAGTACTTC. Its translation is CASSLYRGDYEQYF.

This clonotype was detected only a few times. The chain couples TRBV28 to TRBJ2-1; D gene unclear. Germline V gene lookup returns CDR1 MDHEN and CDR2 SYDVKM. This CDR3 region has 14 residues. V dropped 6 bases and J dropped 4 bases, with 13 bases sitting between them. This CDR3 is CASSRPLWYNEQFF. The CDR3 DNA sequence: TGTGCCAGCAGCCGCCCCCTATGGTACAATGAGCAGTTCTTC. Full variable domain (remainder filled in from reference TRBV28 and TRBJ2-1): DVKVTQSSRYLVKRTGEKVFLECVQDMDHENMFWYRQDPGLGLRLIYFSYDVKMKEKGDIPEGYSVSREKKERFSLILESASTNQTSMYLCASSRPLWYNEQFFGPGTRLTVL.

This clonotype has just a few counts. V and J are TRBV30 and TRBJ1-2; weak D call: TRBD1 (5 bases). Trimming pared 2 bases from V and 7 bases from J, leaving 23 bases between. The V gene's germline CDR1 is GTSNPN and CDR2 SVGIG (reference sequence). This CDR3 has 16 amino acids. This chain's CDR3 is CAWSHGGGSPYGGYTF. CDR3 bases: TGTGCCTGGAGTCACGGGGGTGGATCTCCCTATGGTGGCTACACCTTC. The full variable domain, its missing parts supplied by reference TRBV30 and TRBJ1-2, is SQTIHQWPATLVQPVGSPLSLECTVEGTSNPNLYWYRQAAGRGLQLLFYSVGIGQISSEVPQNLSASRPQDRQFILSSKKLLLSDSGFYLCAWSHGGGSPYGGYTFGSGTRLTVV.

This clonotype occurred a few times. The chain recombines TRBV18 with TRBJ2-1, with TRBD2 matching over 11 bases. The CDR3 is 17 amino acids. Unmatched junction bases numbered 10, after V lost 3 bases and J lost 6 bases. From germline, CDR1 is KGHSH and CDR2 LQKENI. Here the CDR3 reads CASSPANSGRVGNEQFF. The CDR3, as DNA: TGTGCCAGCTCACCGGCGAATAGCGGGAGGGTTGGCAATGAGCAGTTCTTC.